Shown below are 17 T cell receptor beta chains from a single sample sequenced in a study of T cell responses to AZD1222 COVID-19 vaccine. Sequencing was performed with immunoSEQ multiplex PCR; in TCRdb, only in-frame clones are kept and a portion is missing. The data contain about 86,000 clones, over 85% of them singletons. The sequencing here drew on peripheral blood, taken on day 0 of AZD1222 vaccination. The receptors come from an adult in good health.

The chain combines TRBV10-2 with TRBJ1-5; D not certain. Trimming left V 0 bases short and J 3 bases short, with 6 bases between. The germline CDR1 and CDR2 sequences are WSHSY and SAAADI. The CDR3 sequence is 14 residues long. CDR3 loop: CASSESNSNQPQHF. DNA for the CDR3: TGCGCCAGCAGTGAGTCGAATTCCAATCAGCCCCAGCATTTT.

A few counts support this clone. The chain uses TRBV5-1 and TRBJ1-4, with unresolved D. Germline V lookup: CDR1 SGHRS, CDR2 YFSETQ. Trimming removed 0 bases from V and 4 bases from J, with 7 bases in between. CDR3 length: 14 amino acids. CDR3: CASSLDSSNEKLFF. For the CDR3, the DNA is TGCGCCAGCAGCTTGGACAGTAGTAATGAAAAACTGTTTTTT.

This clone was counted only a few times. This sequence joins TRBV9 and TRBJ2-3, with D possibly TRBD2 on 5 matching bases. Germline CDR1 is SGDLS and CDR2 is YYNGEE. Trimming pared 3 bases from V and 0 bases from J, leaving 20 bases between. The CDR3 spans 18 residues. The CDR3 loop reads CASSDSTLGSSSTDTQYF. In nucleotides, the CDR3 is TGTGCCAGCAGCGATTCGACACTAGGTTCCTCGAGCACAGATACGCAGTATTTT.

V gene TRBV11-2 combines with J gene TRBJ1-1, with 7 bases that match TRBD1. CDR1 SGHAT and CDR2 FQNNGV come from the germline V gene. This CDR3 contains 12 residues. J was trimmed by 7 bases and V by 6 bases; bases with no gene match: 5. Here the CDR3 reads CASRPQGVEAFF. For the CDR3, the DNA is TGTGCCAGCAGACCTCAGGGGGTTGAAGCTTTCTTT.

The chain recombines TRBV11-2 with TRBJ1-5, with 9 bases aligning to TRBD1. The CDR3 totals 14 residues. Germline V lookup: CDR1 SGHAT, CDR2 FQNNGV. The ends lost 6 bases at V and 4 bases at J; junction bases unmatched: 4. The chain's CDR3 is CASSSQGANQPQHF. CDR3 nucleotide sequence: TGTGCCAGCAGTTCACAGGGGGCTAATCAGCCCCAGCATTTT. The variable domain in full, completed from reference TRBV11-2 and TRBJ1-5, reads EAGVAQSPRYKIIEKRQSVAFWCNPISGHATLYWYQQILGQGPKLLIQFQNNGVVDDSQLPKDRFSAERLKGVDSTLKIQPAKLEDSAVYLCASSSQGANQPQHFGDGTRLSIL.

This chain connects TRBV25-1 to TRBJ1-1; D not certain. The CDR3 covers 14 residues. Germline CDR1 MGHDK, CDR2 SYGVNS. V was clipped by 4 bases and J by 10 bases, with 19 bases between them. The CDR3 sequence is CASSAFSGSLGAFF. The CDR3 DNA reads TGTGCCAGCAGTGCTTTTTCCGGGTCCCTAGGAGCTTTCTTT.

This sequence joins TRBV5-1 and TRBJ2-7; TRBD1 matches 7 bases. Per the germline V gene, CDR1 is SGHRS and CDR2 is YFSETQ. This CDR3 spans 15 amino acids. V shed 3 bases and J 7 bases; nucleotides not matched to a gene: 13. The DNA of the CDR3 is TGCGCCAGCAGCTCCGGACAGGCACCGGTGTTTGAGCAGTACTTC. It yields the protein CASSSGQAPVFEQYF.

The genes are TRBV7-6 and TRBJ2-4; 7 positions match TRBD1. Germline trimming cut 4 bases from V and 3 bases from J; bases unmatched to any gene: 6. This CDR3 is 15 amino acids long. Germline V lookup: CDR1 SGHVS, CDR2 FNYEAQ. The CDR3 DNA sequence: TGTGCCAGCAGCTCTGACAGGGTGGGCAAAAACATTCAGTACTTC. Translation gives CASSSDRVGKNIQYF.

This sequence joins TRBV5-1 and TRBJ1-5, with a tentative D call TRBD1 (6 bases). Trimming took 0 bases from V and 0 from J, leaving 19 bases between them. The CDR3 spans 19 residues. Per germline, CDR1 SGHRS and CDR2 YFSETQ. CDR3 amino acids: CASSLAFGGLLSSNQPQHF. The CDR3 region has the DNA TGCGCCAGCAGCTTGGCCTTTGGGGGGCTCCTTTCTAGCAATCAGCCCCAGCATTTT.

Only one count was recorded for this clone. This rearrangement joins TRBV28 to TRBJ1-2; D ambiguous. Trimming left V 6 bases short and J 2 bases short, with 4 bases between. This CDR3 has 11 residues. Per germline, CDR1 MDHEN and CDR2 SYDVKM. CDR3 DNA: TGTGCCAGCAGGGGCAACTATGGCTACACCTTC. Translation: CASRGNYGYTF.

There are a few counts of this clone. CDR3 residues: CASSLGGMALGSYNEQFF. The CDR3 nucleotides are TGCGCCAGCAGCTTGGGCGGGATGGCTCTAGGCTCCTACAATGAGCAGTTCTTC. The V gene is TRBV5-1, the J gene TRBJ2-1; D is perhaps TRBD2 (6 bases). The ends were cut back, 0 bases at V and 0 bases at J, with 16 bases in the middle. CDR3 length: 18 amino acids. Germline-derived CDR1 and CDR2 are SGHRS and YFSETQ.

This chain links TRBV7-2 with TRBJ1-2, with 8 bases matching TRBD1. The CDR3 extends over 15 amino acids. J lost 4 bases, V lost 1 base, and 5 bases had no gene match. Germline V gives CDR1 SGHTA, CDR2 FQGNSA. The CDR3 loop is CASSLGQGAVYGYTF. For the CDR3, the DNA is TGTGCCAGCAGCTTAGGGCAGGGGGCCGTCTATGGCTACACCTTC.

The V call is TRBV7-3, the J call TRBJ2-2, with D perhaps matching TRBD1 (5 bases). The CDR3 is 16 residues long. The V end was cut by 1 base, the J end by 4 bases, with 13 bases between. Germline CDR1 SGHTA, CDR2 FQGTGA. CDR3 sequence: CASSLMAGSGTGELFF. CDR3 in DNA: TGTGCCAGCAGCTTAATGGCAGGGTCGGGCACCGGGGAGCTGTTTTTT.

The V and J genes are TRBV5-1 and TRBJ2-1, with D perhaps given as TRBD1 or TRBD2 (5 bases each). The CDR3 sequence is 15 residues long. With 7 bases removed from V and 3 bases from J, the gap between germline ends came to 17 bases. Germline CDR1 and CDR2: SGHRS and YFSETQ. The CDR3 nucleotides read TGCGCCAGCGCCTCGGGGACCTCCCTCTACAATGAGCAGTTCTTC. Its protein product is CASASGTSLYNEQFF.

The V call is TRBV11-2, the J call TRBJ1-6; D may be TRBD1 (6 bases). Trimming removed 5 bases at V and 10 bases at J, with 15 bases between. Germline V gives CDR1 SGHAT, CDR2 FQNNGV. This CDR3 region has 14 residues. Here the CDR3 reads CASSPKGGQSPLHF. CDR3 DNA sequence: TGTGCCAGCAGCCCCAAAGGGGGTCAATCACCCCTCCACTTT.

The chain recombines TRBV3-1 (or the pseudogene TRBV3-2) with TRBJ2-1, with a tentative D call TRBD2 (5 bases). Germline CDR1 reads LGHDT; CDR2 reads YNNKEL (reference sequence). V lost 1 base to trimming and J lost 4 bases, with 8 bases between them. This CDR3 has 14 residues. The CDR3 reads CASSQGGAYNEQFF. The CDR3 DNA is TGTGCCAGCAGCCAAGGGGGAGCGTACAATGAGCAGTTCTTC.

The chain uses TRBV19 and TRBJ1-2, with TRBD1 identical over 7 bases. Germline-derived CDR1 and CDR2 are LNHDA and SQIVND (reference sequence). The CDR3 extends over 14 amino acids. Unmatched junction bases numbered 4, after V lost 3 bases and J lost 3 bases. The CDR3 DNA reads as TGTGCCAGTAGTATCTCCAGGGGGGACTATGGCTACACCTTC. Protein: CASSISRGDYGYTF.